Given below is one TCR beta chain in context. Its antigen remains unknown. This sample stems from a study of beta chain features in type 1 diabetes. Whole-study findings and limits: TCRB CDR3 length was moderately but significantly reduced in all four CD4+ subsets of Type 1 diabetes patients. Comparison showed that naive, central memory and Treg TCRB repertoires appeared more similar among patients than among healthy donors. VDJ junctions in type 1 diabetes patients carried more deletions and fewer insertions.

The study reverse transcribed the entire isolated RNA, so it sequenced expressed TCRB transcripts. Libraries were prepared by immunoSEQ multiplex PCR; TCRdb keeps only in-frame clonotypes and omits some of them. The data contain 150,000 to 200,000 clones, around 8% of them singletons. A CD45RO/CCR7/CD25/CD127/CD95/CD27 panel sorted naive, central memory, regulatory and stem cell-like memory CD4+ cells. The length of the CDR3 is 15 residues. Trimming pared 0 bases from V and 2 bases from J, leaving 9 bases between. From germline, CDR1 is SGDLS and CDR2 YYNGEE. Sequencing was done on a sample of central memory CD4+ T cells from blood. This sequence joins TRBV9 and TRBJ2-1; D is possibly TRBD2 (6 bases). This clonotype was obtained from a woman aged 40 to 50 with type 1 diabetes. The CDR3 protein is CASSVAGDPYNEQFF. The CDR3 DNA reads as TGTGCCAGCAGCGTAGCGGGAGACCCCTACAATGAGCAGTTCTTC. The full variable domain, in which reference TRBV9 and TRBJ2-1 provide the parts outside the CDR3, is DSGVTQTPKHLITATGQRVTLRCSPRSGDLSVYWYQQSLDQGLQFLIQYYNGEERAKGNILERFSAQQFPDLHSELNLSSLELGDSALYFCASSVAGDPYNEQFFGPGTRLTVL.